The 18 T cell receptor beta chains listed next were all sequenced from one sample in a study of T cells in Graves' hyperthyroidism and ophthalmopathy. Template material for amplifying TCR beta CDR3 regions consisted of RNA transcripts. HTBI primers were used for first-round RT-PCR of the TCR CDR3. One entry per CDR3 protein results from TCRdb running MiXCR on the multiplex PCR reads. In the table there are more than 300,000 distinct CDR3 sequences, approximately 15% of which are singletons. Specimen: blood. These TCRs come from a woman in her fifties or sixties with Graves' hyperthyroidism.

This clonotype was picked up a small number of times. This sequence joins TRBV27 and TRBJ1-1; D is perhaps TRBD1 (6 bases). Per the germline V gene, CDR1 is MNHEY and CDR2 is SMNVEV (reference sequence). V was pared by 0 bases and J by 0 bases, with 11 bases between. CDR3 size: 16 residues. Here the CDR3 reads CASSLSPGQMNTEAFF. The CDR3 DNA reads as TGTGCCAGCAGTTTATCCCCGGGACAAATGAACACTGAAGCTTTCTTT.

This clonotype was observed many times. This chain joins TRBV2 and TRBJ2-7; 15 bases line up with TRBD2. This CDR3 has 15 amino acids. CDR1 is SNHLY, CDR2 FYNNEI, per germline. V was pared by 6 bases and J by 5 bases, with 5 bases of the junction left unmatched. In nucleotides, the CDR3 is TGTGCCAGCAGAGGACTAGCGGGAGGGCCTAACGAGCAGTACTTC. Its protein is CASRGLAGGPNEQYF.

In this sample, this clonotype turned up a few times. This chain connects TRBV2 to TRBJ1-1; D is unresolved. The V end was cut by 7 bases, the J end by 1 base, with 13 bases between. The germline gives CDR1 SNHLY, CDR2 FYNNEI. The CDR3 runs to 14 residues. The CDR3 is CASIDGLSNTEAFF. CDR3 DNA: TGTGCCAGCATAGATGGGCTTTCGAACACTGAAGCTTTCTTT.

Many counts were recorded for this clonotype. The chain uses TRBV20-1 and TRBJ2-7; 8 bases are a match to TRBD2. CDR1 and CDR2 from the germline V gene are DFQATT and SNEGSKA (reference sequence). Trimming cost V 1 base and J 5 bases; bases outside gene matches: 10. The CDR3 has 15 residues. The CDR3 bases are TGCAGTGCTAGAGGATTAGCGGGGCCCCGGGACGAGCAGTACTTC. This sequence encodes CSARGLAGPRDEQYF.

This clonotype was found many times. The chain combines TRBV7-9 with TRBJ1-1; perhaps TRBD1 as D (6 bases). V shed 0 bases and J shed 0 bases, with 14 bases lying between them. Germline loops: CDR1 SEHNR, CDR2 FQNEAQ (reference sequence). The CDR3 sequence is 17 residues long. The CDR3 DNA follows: TGTGCCAGCAGCTTAGCGGCCGGGGGCGGGATGAACACTGAAGCTTTCTTT. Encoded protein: CASSLAAGGGMNTEAFF.

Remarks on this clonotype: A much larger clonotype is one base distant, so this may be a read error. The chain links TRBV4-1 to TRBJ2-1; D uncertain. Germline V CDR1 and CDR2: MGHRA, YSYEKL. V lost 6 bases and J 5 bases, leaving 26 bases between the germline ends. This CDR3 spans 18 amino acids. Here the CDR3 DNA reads TGCGCCAGCAGGGGTCCTGCGGCCCGAATGTTTTCGAACAATGAGCAGTTCTTC. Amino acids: CASRGPAARMFSNNEQFF.

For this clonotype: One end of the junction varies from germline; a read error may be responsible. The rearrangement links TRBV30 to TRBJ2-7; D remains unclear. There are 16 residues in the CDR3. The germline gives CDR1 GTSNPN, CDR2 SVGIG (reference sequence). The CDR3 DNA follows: TGTGCCTGGAGTGATTTGCGCGGATCACCCTCCTACGAGCAGTACTTT. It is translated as CAWSDLRGSPSYEQYF.

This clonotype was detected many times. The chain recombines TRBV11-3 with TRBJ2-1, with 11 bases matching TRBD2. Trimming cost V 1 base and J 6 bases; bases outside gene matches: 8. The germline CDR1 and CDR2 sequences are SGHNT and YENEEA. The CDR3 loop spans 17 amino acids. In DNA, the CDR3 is TGTGCCAGCAGCTTAGTGGTTAGCGGGGGGGGATTCAATGAGCAGTTCTTC. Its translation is CASSLVVSGGGFNEQFF. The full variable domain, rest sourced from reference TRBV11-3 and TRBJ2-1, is EAGVVQSPRYKIIEKKQPVAFWCNPISGHNTLYWYLQNLGQGPELLIRYENEEAVDDSQLPKDRFSAERLKGVDSTLKIQPAELGDSAVYLCASSLVVSGGGFNEQFFGPGTRLTVL.

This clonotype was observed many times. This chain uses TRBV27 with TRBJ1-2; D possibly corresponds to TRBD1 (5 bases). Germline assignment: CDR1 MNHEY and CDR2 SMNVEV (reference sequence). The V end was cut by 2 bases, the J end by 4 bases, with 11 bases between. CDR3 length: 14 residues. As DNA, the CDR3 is TGTGCCAGCAGTTTAGCCGCAGGGATCTATGGCTACACCTTC. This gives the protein CASSLAAGIYGYTF.

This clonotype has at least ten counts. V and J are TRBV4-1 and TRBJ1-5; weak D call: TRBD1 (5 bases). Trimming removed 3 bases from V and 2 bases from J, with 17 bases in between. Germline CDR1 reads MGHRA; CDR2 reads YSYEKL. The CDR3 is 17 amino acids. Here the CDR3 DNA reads TGCGCCAGCAGCCATTCCTGGGGGGTGACGGGCAATCAGCCCCAGCATTTT. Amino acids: CASSHSWGVTGNQPQHF.

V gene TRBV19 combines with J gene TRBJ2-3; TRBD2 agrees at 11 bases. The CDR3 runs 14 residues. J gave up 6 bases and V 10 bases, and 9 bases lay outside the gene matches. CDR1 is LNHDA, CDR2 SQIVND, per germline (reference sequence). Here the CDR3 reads CATQTSGAMDTQYF. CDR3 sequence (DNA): TGTGCCACTCAGACTAGCGGGGCCATGGATACGCAGTATTTT.

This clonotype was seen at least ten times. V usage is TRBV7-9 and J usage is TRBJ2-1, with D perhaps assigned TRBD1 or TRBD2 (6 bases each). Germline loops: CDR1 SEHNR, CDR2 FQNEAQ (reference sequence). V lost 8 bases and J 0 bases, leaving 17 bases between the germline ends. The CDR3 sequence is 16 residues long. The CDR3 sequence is CASGSGGGSSYNEQFF. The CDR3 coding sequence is TGTGCCAGCGGCAGTGGAGGGGGGAGCTCCTACAATGAGCAGTTCTTC.

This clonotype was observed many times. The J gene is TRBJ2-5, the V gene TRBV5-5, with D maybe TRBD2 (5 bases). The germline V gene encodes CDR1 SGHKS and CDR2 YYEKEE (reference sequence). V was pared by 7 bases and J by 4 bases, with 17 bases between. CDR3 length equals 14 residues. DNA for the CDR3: TGTGCCAGCGGAAGTTCCGGGATCTCAGAGACCCAGTACTTC. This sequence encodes CASGSSGISETQYF.

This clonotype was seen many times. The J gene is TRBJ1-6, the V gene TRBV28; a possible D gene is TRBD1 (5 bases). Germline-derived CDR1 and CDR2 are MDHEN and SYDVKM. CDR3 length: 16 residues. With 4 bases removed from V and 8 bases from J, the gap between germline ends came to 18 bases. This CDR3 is CASSSGPAGLHSPLHF. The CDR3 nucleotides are TGTGCCAGCAGTTCCGGGCCGGCAGGGCTTCATTCACCCCTCCACTTT.

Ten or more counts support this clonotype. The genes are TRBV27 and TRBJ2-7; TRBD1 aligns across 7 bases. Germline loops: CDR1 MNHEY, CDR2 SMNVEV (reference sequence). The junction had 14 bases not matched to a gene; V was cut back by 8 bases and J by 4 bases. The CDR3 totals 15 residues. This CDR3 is CASGNYRGLSYEQYF. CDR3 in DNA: TGTGCCAGCGGTAACTACAGGGGCCTATCGTACGAGCAGTACTTC.

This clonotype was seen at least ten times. The CDR3 is CASSLGRGDSPLHF. DNA of the CDR3: TGTGCCAGCAGCTTGGGCAGGGGCGATTCACCCCTCCACTTT. The chain couples TRBV13 to TRBJ1-6; a possible D gene is TRBD1 (6 bases). The CDR3 has 14 amino acids. The V and J ends lost 3 bases and 8 bases respectively, with 11 bases between them. Germline V gene sequence: CDR1 PRHDT, CDR2 FYEKMQ (reference sequence).

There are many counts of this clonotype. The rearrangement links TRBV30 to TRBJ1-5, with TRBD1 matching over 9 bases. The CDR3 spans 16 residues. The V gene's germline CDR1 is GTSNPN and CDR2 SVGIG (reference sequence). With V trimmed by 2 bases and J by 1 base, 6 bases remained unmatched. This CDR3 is CAWSLLGTGSNQPQHF. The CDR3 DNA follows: TGTGCCTGGAGTCTACTAGGGACAGGGAGCAATCAGCCCCAGCATTTT.

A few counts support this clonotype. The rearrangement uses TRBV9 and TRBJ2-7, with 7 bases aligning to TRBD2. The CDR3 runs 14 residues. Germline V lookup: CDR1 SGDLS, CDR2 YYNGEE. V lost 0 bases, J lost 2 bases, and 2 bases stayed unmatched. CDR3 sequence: CASSVEGGTYEQYF. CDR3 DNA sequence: TGTGCCAGCAGCGTAGAGGGAGGGACCTACGAGCAGTACTTC.